The present T cell receptor (beta chain) was sequenced within a study of blood T cells in healthy people across ages (dated by TCRdb to the mid-2010s). About the study as a whole: In model experiments, template switching captured about one uniquely barcoded TCR beta cDNA molecule for every two T cells. Age-related changes in TCR beta repertoire diversity were measured in the study by deep sequencing normalized with unique cDNA molecular identifiers. Donors were grouped into four age groups: young (average approximately 15 years), middle-aged (about 38), aged (around 60) and long-lived (just over 80). Donors of different ages were randomly distributed across sequencing lanes to avoid experimental bias. The study analyzed two additional independent replicas of 1 million unique cDNA reads from the same blood draw for two donors, one aged 18 to 30 and one aged 80 or older. The research as a whole found: The percentage of naive T cells measured by flow cytometry correlated strongly with observed TCR beta diversity. Donor CMV infection status was unknown, potentially confounding age-related changes in expanded clonotypes. As age increased, observed TCR beta diversity per million T cells dropped in a roughly linear way, and a significant reduction was already evident by age about 40. Conclusive comparison of naive and antigen-experienced compartments was prevented by the profiling of bulk unsorted PBMCs. Estimates of total diversity from one million sequenced T cells were regarded as lower bounds and underestimates. Compared with the aged group, the long-lived group had more naive CD4+ T cells, fewer expanded clones and increased TCR diversity, a pattern suggesting age selection.

Library creation used 5' RACE. The data were produced on an Illumina HiSeq 2500. A second about 7 to 12 cycle PCR used a sample-barcoded 5' primer and a J-beta primer mix. Each TCR beta cDNA molecule received a unique molecular identifier from a template-switch 5' adaptor carrying 12 random nucleotides. Each sample yielded at least 2.5 million CDR3-containing paired-end reads. First-strand cDNA was synthesized from all RNA with the Mint cDNA synthesis kit, primed by a TRBC-specific oligonucleotide. Following uracil-DNA glycosylase treatment, all cDNA underwent a first 18-cycle PCR with the universal primers M1SS and BC2_uni_R. The authors' pipeline ran thus. Each sample was normalized by randomly selecting 1 million high-quality reads, each carrying a distinct molecular identifier. Instead of being binned into consensus sequences, reads with shared molecular identifiers were discarded. MiTCR, run with a Q25 quality threshold and the strictest error-elimination algorithm, handled CDR3 identification, clonotype clustering and error correction. A nonparametric unseen species model with Euler transformation was used to estimate a lower bound on total TCR beta diversity. TCRdb applied fastp at Q25 and MiXCR to the public reads, then kept only in-frame beta chains. One record per CDR3 amino acid sequence lists the most common genes and DNA. The V and J calls and clone size come from TCRdb's table, not from the authors' own analysis. A total of roughly 700,000 distinct CDR3 sequences appear in this sample, roughly 30% of them only once. The ten biggest clones cover 15% of the sample.

Donors were under 40 systemically healthy Caucasian individuals from Russia aged roughly 6 to 90 years. Roughly 11 milliliters of peripheral blood were drawn from each donor into EDTA-treated Vacutainer tubes. PBMCs were isolated by Ficoll-Paque density-gradient centrifugation, with at least 6.5 million obtained per sample. Trizol reagent was used to extract total RNA from the PBMCs, yielding at least 5 micrograms per sample. Naive CD45RAhigh/CD27high T cell percentages were measured by flow cytometry on a PBMC aliquot from every donor. The germline V gene (reference sequence) specifies DFQATT as CDR1 and SNEGSKA as CDR2. Inclusive of the bounding cysteine and phenylalanine, the CDR3 is 17 residues long. Here the CDR3 DNA is all that survives: 51 bases in frame from base 1. V lost 1 base and J lost 3 bases, and the count of bases not matched to a germline gene is 12. This clonotype came up many times. The antigen this receptor binds is unknown. Nothing much larger sits one base from this clone, and base qualities are not available.

The chain employs TRBV20-1 and TRBJ2-1; TRBD1 lines up with 7 middle nucleotides. The TCR was taken from a woman of 80 years or more in good health. Donor details come from another sample of the same person, matched by shared clones. Sequenced input: blood. The DNA sequence is as follows: TGCAGTGCTAGAGTCTCAGGAAAGGGGGCCCGCTACAATGAGCAGTTCTTC. The translation is CSARVSGKGARYNEQFF.